The clone carrying this T cell receptor beta chain appeared a few times. As yet, its antigen is unknown. Unique molecular identifiers were present on the cDNA, and a universal primer site came from template switching. TCRdb recomputed calls from the 5' RACE reads with MiXCR, one row per CDR3 protein. The sample comprises 1.5 million to 2 million distinct CDR3 sequences, under 35% of which are singletons, and roughly 0.3% rests with the top ten. The data were obtained in a study of identical twins. Study-wide points: Its conclusions, products of cross-sectional statistical analysis, did not come from following the same donors. Weaker excess twin sharing was seen among beta out-of-frame sequences.

The CDR3 is made up of 15 amino acids. The germline V gene has CDR1 DFQATT and CDR2 SNEGSKA (reference sequence). The V gene lost 0 bases and the J gene lost 2 bases, with 14 bases spanning the gap. Donors uniformly comprised healthy Caucasians. The genes are TRBV20-1 and TRBJ2-7, with D unresolved. Specimen: cord blood. The clonotype comes from a newborn girl in good health. CDR3 nucleotides: TGCAGTGCTAGAGATATTGTCGGTATCCCCTACGAGCAGTACTTC. This sequence encodes CSARDIVGIPYEQYF.